Below are 28 T cell receptor beta chains sequenced from a single sample in a study of T-cell memory formation after mild COVID-19. TCRdb re-analysed the 5' RACE reads in MiXCR, keeping a single row per CDR3 protein. The table lists 65,000 to 100,000 distinct CDR3 sequences, roughly 13% of them singletons, with 41% in the top ten. Material for sequencing was PBMCs or a T cell subset sorted from them (not recorded which). Receptors were obtained from a man in his late teens or twenties who had mild COVID-19 (a few samples of this study predate the infection). Cell type and time point are not known.

This clonotype was seen a few times. The chain combines TRBV5-1 with TRBJ1-2; no firm D call. The CDR3 length is 14 residues. Trimming took off 4 bases at V and 2 bases at J, with 12 bases between the two ends. CDR1 is SGHRS, CDR2 YFSETQ, per germline. CDR3 sequence reads: CASSLSDRNYGYTF. The CDR3 DNA is TGCGCCAGCAGCCTCTCGGACCGGAACTATGGCTACACCTTC.

The V gene is TRBV7-6, the J gene TRBJ1-2; D is undetermined. The V end was cut by 5 bases, the J end by 2 bases, with 18 bases between. Germline CDR1 reads SGHVS; CDR2 reads FNYEAQ. This CDR3 is built from 16 residues. In DNA form, the CDR3 reads TGTGCCAGCAGCAAAATGGGCCCGGGTGGCAACTATGGCTACACCTTC. Translating gives CASSKMGPGGNYGYTF.

This clonotype was counted only a few times. The chain has TRBV29-1 and TRBJ2-2; D perhaps matches TRBD1 (6 bases). Per germline, CDR1 SQVTM and CDR2 ANQGSEA. V was cut by 3 bases and J by 4 bases, with 12 bases left in between. The CDR3 is made up of 14 amino acids. The CDR3 is CSVDQGLGTGELFF. The CDR3 DNA reads TGCAGCGTTGACCAGGGGCTCGGCACCGGGGAGCTGTTTTTT.

The CDR3 is CASSVAGDTQYF. The CDR3 nucleotides are TGTGCCAGCAGCGTAGCGGGAGATACGCAGTATTTT. V gene TRBV9 combines with J gene TRBJ2-3; D unclear. The CDR3 has 12 residues. The germline gives CDR1 SGDLS, CDR2 YYNGEE. V dropped 0 bases and J dropped 5 bases, with 4 bases sitting between them. Based on the CDR3 plus reference TRBV9 and TRBJ2-3, the full variable domain is DSGVTQTPKHLITATGQRVTLRCSPRSGDLSVYWYQQSLDQGLQFLIQYYNGEERAKGNILERFSAQQFPDLHSELNLSSLELGDSALYFCASSVAGDTQYFGPGTRLTVL.

This clonotype has a handful of counts. The chain links TRBV7-9 to TRBJ2-1, with D hard to call. The CDR3 consists of 13 residues. V lost 5 bases and J lost 0, with 5 bases in between. Per the germline V gene, CDR1 is SEHNR and CDR2 is FQNEAQ (reference sequence). This CDR3 reads CASSPVSYNEQFF. The CDR3 DNA is TGTGCCAGCAGCCCAGTCTCCTACAATGAGCAGTTCTTC.

Points on this clonotype: An end of the junction does not agree with germline; a read error may underlie this. The rearrangement links TRBV6-5 to TRBJ2-5; TRBD2 aligns across 14 bases. Germline-derived CDR1 and CDR2 are MNHEY and SVGAGI. The CDR3 sequence is 16 residues long. DNA for the CDR3: TGTGCCAGCAGGTACTCCGGGACTAGCGGGGGAGAGACCCAGTACTTC. It encodes CASRYSGTSGGETQYF.

V is TRBV12-3 or TRBV12-4 and J is TRBJ2-1; TRBD2 agrees at 9 bases. J lost 9 bases, V lost 6 bases, and 15 bases had no gene match. The CDR3 consists of 16 residues. Written as DNA, the CDR3 is TGTGCCAGCAGCCCGGGGGTGTGGCGGGGGGGCGGTGAGCAGTTCTTC. This gives the protein CASSPGVWRGGGEQFF.

J is TRBJ1-1 and V is TRBV6-5; D is ambiguous. Germline CDR1 MNHEY, CDR2 SVGAGI. This CDR3 has 13 amino acids. V was shortened by 4 bases and J by 2 bases, with 8 bases between the two germline ends. The DNA for the CDR3 is TGTGCCAGCAGTTTAGGCATTAACACTGAAGCTTTCTTT. Amino acid sequence: CASSLGINTEAFF.

CDR3 DNA: TGTGCCAGCACCCCGGACAGGGGCGCAGATACGCAGTATTTT. Its translation is CASTPDRGADTQYF. V is TRBV7-9 and J is TRBJ2-3; 9 bases agree with TRBD1. CDR3 length: 14 residues. The trim removed 7 bases at V and 4 bases at J, leaving 6 bases unmatched. Germline CDR1 reads SEHNR; CDR2 reads FQNEAQ (reference sequence).

This clonotype was observed a handful of times. The V call is TRBV30, the J call TRBJ2-3; D not certain. Germline V lookup: CDR1 GTSNPN, CDR2 SVGIG (reference sequence). This CDR3 contains 15 residues. V was cut by 5 bases and J by 3 bases, with 18 bases left in between. Written as DNA, the CDR3 is TGTGCCTGGGGGGAAGGAGTTGGGGTTACAGATACGCAGTATTTT. It encodes CAWGEGVGVTDTQYF.

In its sample, this clonotype was seen a few times. The chain joins TRBV7-9 to TRBJ1-4; D possibly corresponds to TRBD1 (5 bases). The CDR3 contains 14 residues. Germline loops: CDR1 SEHNR, CDR2 FQNEAQ (reference sequence). Trimming removed 7 bases at V and 8 bases at J, with 17 bases between. CDR3 region: CASTFGTDVEKLFF. The CDR3 DNA reads as TGTGCCAGCACCTTCGGGACGGACGTCGAAAAACTGTTTTTT.

The chain links TRBV27 to TRBJ2-3, with 8 bases fitting TRBD2. The CDR3 covers 16 residues. Per the germline V gene, CDR1 is MNHEY and CDR2 is SMNVEV (reference sequence). V shed 5 bases and J 0 bases; nucleotides not matched to a gene: 7. CDR3 bases: TGTGCCAGCAGTCCCCTCACGGGGGGGAGCACAGATACGCAGTATTTT. This encodes CASSPLTGGSTDTQYF.

The sample holds a few counts of this clonotype. The chain couples TRBV7-2 to TRBJ2-5; TRBD1 agrees at 7 bases. Germline CDR1 SGHTA, CDR2 FQGNSA. J gave up 4 bases and V 4 bases, and 9 bases lay outside the gene matches. This CDR3 has 15 amino acids. CDR3 sequence reads: CASSSPGGVGETQYF. The CDR3 bases are TGTGCCAGCAGCTCGCCAGGGGGAGTGGGAGAGACCCAGTACTTC.

This clonotype appeared a few times. The genes are TRBV9 and TRBJ2-7; TRBD2 might be the D (5 bases). Germline-derived CDR1 and CDR2 are SGDLS and YYNGEE. The CDR3 extends over 13 amino acids. V shed 4 bases and J shed 3 bases, with 11 bases lying between them. The CDR3 DNA is TGTGCCAGCAGCAACGGGGAAATCTACGAGCAGTACTTC. Its protein is CASSNGEIYEQYF.

A single count supports this clonotype. The chain is built from TRBV5-1 and TRBJ1-4, with TRBD1 matching over 8 bases. Germline trimming cut 2 bases from V and 8 bases from J; bases unmatched to any gene: 8. Per the germline V gene, CDR1 is SGHRS and CDR2 is YFSETQ. The CDR3 contains 15 residues. The CDR3: CASSLGQGRSEKLFF. As DNA, the CDR3 is TGCGCCAGCAGCTTAGGACAGGGACGGTCGGAAAAACTGTTTTTT.

The table lists this clonotype with many counts. J is TRBJ2-3 and V is TRBV6-6, with D perhaps assigned TRBD1 or TRBD2 (5 bases each). The CDR3 is 16 amino acids. CDR1 MNHNY and CDR2 SVGAGI come from the germline V gene (reference sequence). V lost 4 bases, J lost 6 bases, and 20 bases lay in between. CDR3 DNA: TGTGCCAGCAGTTTTCCGGGGCCGCGCGCCCCCGATACGCAGTATTTT. Translation gives CASSFPGPRAPDTQYF.

The chain is built from TRBV29-1 and TRBJ1-2; TRBD1 matches at 7 bases. The V gene end was trimmed by 6 bases and the J gene end by 8 bases; junction bases not matched to a gene: 6. The CDR3 length is 11 residues. Germline V gene sequence: CDR1 SQVTM, CDR2 ANQGSEA. The DNA for the CDR3 is TGCAGCGTACCTGGACAGGTCGGCTACACCTTC. This gives the protein CSVPGQVGYTF.

The rearrangement uses TRBV6-5 and TRBJ2-3; D remains ambiguous. Germline V lookup: CDR1 MNHEY, CDR2 SVGAGI. The CDR3 has 16 amino acids. V was cut by 2 bases and J by 1 base, with 13 bases left in between. The CDR3 nucleotides are TGTGCCAGCAGTTACCCAGGAACTACCGGCACAGATACGCAGTATTTT. Its translation: CASSYPGTTGTDTQYF.

This clonotype has more than one count but fewer than ten. The V gene is TRBV6-2 or TRBV6-3, the J gene TRBJ2-1; D ambiguous. The CDR3 extends over 15 amino acids. Germline CDR1 MNHEY, CDR2 SVGEGT. Trimming took 2 bases from V and 6 from J, leaving 14 bases between them. The CDR3 loop reads CASSYRLVGRNEQFF. The CDR3 DNA reads TGTGCCAGCAGTTACCGACTGGTGGGCCGCAATGAGCAGTTCTTC.

A few counts support this clonotype. The V and J genes are TRBV5-1 and TRBJ2-3; the match to TRBD1 covers 7 bases. Germline V lookup: CDR1 SGHRS, CDR2 YFSETQ. The CDR3 extends over 15 amino acids. J gave up 1 base and V 2 bases, and 4 bases lay outside the gene matches. The CDR3 nucleotides read TGCGCCAGCAGCTTAAGGGGGCTGGGCACAGATACGCAGTATTTT. Amino acid sequence: CASSLRGLGTDTQYF.

V is TRBV6-6 and J is TRBJ2-1; maybe TRBD2 (7 bases). CDR1 MNHNY and CDR2 SVGAGI come from the germline V gene (reference sequence). Trimming took 7 bases from V and 14 from J, leaving 15 bases between them. The CDR3 spans 11 residues. The CDR3: CASTTTGGEFF. DNA for the CDR3: TGTGCCAGCACAACGACGGGGGGCGAGTTCTTC.

CDR3 region: CSVEDVAQTSTDTQYF. CDR3 in DNA: TGCAGCGTTGAAGATGTAGCGCAAACTAGCACAGATACGCAGTATTTT. V gene TRBV29-1 combines with J gene TRBJ2-3; weak D call: TRBD2 (5 bases). V was cut by 0 bases and J by 0 bases, with 13 bases left in between. Per the germline V gene, CDR1 is SQVTM and CDR2 is ANQGSEA. CDR3 size: 16 residues.

In regard to this clonotype: A much larger clone differs from this one at a single base, so this may be a read error. The chain uses TRBV7-9 and TRBJ2-7; the D gene is possibly TRBD2 (6 bases). CDR1 SEHNR and CDR2 FQNEAQ come from the germline V gene (reference sequence). The CDR3 runs to 14 residues. Trimming took off 4 bases at V and 6 bases at J, with 16 bases between the two ends. The CDR3 here is CASSSGEENSEQYV. The CDR3 coding sequence is TGTGCCAGCAGCTCGGGGGAGGAAAACTCCGAGCAGTACGTC.

This clonotype was seen only a few times. This chain connects TRBV20-1 to TRBJ2-7; possibly TRBD1 for D (5 bases). From germline, CDR1 is DFQATT and CDR2 SNEGSKA (reference sequence). Deletions cut 3 bases from V and 2 bases from J, with 11 bases between. The CDR3 is 13 amino acids. The CDR3 loop reads CSARGRATYEQYV. The CDR3 DNA is TGCAGTGCTAGGGGCAGGGCCACCTACGAGCAGTACGTC.

V gene TRBV4-3 combines with J gene TRBJ1-1; D may be TRBD1 (5 bases). This CDR3 contains 14 residues. V was pared by 5 bases and J by 4 bases, with 14 bases between. Germline CDR1 LGHNA, CDR2 YSLEER. The CDR3 is CASSSRGEVTEAFF. The CDR3 bases are TGCGCCAGCAGCTCCCGAGGGGAGGTCACTGAAGCTTTCTTT.

This clonotype was recorded a few times. The chain carries TRBV6-4 and TRBJ2-3; 12 bases agree with TRBD2. Germline CDR1 and CDR2: MRHNA and SNTAGT. V lost 4 bases, J lost 4 bases, and 0 bases stayed unmatched. CDR3 size: 14 residues. CDR3 in DNA: TGTGCCAGCAGTGCTAGCGGGGGGGCAGATACGCAGTATTTT. It encodes CASSASGGADTQYF.

In this sample, this clonotype turned up a few times. The chain combines TRBV10-3 with TRBJ2-7; the match to TRBD2 covers 13 bases. Germline CDR1 ENHRY, CDR2 SYGVKD. This CDR3 spans 16 amino acids. The V gene end was trimmed by 11 bases and the J gene end by 2 bases; junction bases not matched to a gene: 12. This CDR3 reads CAVGTPGTSGTYEQYV. The CDR3 nucleotides are TGTGCCGTCGGGACACCCGGGACTAGCGGGACCTACGAGCAGTACGTC.

The chain's CDR3 is CASSPRGQGPYYEQYV. DNA of the CDR3: TGCGCCAGCAGCCCCAGAGGACAGGGACCCTATTACGAGCAGTACGTC. The chain has TRBV5-1 and TRBJ2-7; 8 nucleotides match TRBD1. Germline V lookup: CDR1 SGHRS, CDR2 YFSETQ. With 4 bases clipped from V and 4 bases from J, the junction kept 13 bases outside the gene matches. The CDR3 extends over 16 amino acids.